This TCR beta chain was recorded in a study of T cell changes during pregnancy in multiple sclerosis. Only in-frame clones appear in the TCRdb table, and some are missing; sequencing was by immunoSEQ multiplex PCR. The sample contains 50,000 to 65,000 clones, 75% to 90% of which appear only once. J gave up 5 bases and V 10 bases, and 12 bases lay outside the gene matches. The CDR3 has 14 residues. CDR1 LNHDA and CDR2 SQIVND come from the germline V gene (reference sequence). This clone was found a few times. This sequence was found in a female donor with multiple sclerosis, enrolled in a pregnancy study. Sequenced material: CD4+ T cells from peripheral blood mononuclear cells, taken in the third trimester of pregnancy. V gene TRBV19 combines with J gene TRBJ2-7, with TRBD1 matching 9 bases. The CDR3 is CATQNVGTGNEQYF. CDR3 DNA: TGTGCCACCCAGAATGTAGGGACAGGGAACGAGCAGTACTTC. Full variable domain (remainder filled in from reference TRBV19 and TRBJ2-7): DGGITQSPKYLFRKEGQNVTLSCEQNLNHDAMYWYRQDPGQGLRLIYYSQIVNDFQKGDIAEGYSVSREKKESFPLTVTSAQKNPTAFYLCATQNVGTGNEQYFGPGTRLTVT.